The text below deals with one T cell receptor beta chain. This sample was included in a study of blood T cell repertoires in COVID-19. As for the study in general: T cells, B-cell-depleted T cells, or PBMCs supplied cDNA or gDNA.

Profiled with immunoSEQ multiplex PCR; TCRdb holds only in-frame clones, not every one. The sample yields 250,000 to 350,000 clones, more than 85% seen once. Trimming left V 2 bases short and J 0 bases short, with 11 bases between. This CDR3 has 15 amino acids. Per the germline V gene, CDR1 is GTSNPN and CDR2 is SVGIG (reference sequence). The sample was peripheral blood. The rearrangement uses TRBV30 and TRBJ1-3; no reliable D call. The TCR originated in a man aged 25-45 years with acute or convalescent COVID-19. CDR3 residues: CAWSYIQNSGNTIYF. The CDR3 DNA is TGTGCCTGGAGTTACATTCAAAACTCTGGAAACACCATATATTTT.